This T cell receptor delta chain is from a study of γδ T cells in repeated Plasmodium falciparum infection (dated by TCRdb to 2020 to 2022). With respect to the entire study: In the natural-infection arm, Malian children exposed to intense seasonal malaria transmission were enrolled and compared against age and gender matched Australian children. A few malaria-naive U.S. adults underwent four controlled human malaria infections by bites from P. falciparum NF54-infected Anopheles stephensi mosquitoes over about 600 days. Controlled-infection subjects were sampled at baseline, immediately before selected infections, and 21 days after each infection. Malian gammadelta TCR repertoires were analysed cross-sectionally during no-transmission periods and longitudinally across acute febrile malaria episodes. Using both natural infection in Mali and controlled human malaria infection, the study looked at the way repeated Plasmodium falciparum infection shapes the human gammadelta T cell repertoire. What the work shows at the level of the full study, not this receptor alone: Across time and infection, the Vgamma9/Vdelta2+ TCR repertoires showed a highly stable polyclonal makeup, with many TCRgamma sequences overlapping between individuals. Generalizability was limited because the Malian cohort came from a small rural village made up predominantly of one ethnic group. Because the controlled-infection cohort was small, analysis of inter-individual variability in gammadelta T cell responses was limited. Repeated controlled infections appeared to drive waves of new clonotype selection in Vdelta2-negative, largely Vdelta1+, gammadelta TCR repertoires. Compared with Australian children, Malian children appeared to have Vdelta2-negative gammadelta TCR repertoires that were more clonally expanded, less diverse and less shared.

V sheds 3 bases and J sheds 2 bases, leaving 15 bases between their ends. The germline V gene encodes CDR1 GEAIGNYY and CDR2 EKD. The CDR3 contains 15 residues, cysteine and phenylalanine counted. Kept here is only the CDR3 DNA, which spans 45 bases and is read in frame from base 1. About this clone: Its recognized antigen is unknown. Translating this DNA gives a protein that differs at residue 5 from the TCRdb one, which belongs to a much larger clone; a read error is likely, and the protein shown is this translation.

The library was generated by multiplex PCR. Sequencer: Illumina MiSeq. Both TCR gamma (TRG) and TCR delta (TRD) chains were sequenced from each sorted gammadelta T cell sample. The original pipeline was this. The repertoire analyses used clonotype tree plots, the accumulated frequency of the top 20 clonotypes, and diversity index (DI) and D75 metrics. TCRdb reanalyzed the public reads with the CATT caller, and identical DNA sequences were merged afterwards. The V and J calls were determined by TCRdb, not by the authors. This sample holds about 89,000 delta-chain clones; roughly 1.4% were observed only once. The leading ten clones occupy more than 7.5% of the sample. For bulk TCR repertoire analysis, Vgamma9/Vdelta2+ and Vdelta2-negative gammadelta T cell populations were isolated by flow sorting from peripheral blood mononuclear cells.

The source is a pool of human donors (malaria-infected and uninfected, not separated). The rearrangement joined TRDV2 to TRDJ1; the D segment cannot be called with confidence. Sequenced material: gamma-delta T cells from blood. The base sequence is TGTGCCTGTGACGTAGTCTCGGCGGGTACCGATAAACTCATCTTT. It specifies CACDVVSAGTDKLIF.